A selection of T cell receptor beta chains follows, all from one sample in a study of blood T cell repertoires in COVID-19. The assay was immunoSEQ multiplex PCR, and TCRdb's table has in-frame clones only and misses some. The sample carries about 130,000 clones, roughly 92% recorded once. Sequencing was done on a sample of peripheral blood. Receptor source: a man aged 45-60 years with COVID-19, enrolled during active disease. The CDR3 runs from the conserved cysteine through the conserved F or W.

v_gene | len | CDR3aa
TRBV6-1 | 13 | CASSERRAGEAFF
TRBV19 | 18 | CASTPSGGASTNDQPQHF
TRBV7-3 | 13 | CASSSQGTGELFF
TRBV4-2 | 14 | CASSQDRRGYEQYF
TRBV7-8 | 14 | CASSTYRGTDTQYF
TRBV7-9 | 14 | CASSLGGRDEKLFF
TRBV4-1 | 16 | CASSRDGTGVNNEQFF
TRBV27 | 12 | CASSFRGTEAFF
TRBV6-2/TRBV6-3 | 17 | CASSYHPDRGAYNEQFF
TRBV29-1 | 15 | CSVERGTGASNEQFF
TRBV29-1 | 14 | CSVVAGGPGYEQYF
TRBV25-1 | 12 | CASSSGMETQYF
TRBV10-3 | 13 | CAIMGMTSDEQFF
TRBV5-1 | 14 | CASCWRPNTGELFF
TRBV7-2 | 16 | CASSLRGQGSYNEQFF
TRBV27 | 20 | CASSLPPHGTGKRGNQPQHF
TRBV7-3 | 13 | CASSRQGLETQYF
TRBV3-1/TRBV3-2 | 14 | CASSRTSGQETQYF
TRBV19 | 14 | CASRTGQLDYGYTF
TRBV6-5 | 12 | CASSGQGGGYTF
TRBV5-4 | 14 | CASSARLVRDTQYF
TRBV28 | 15 | CASSSLARLTYEQYF
TRBV19 | 13 | CASSVDRYNEQFF
TRBV6-1 | 17 | CASSVRTSGISSYEQYF
TRBV7-3 | 17 | CASSLTASGVSYNEQFF
TRBV27 | 14 | CASTSSGRTNEQFF
TRBV7-2 | 14 | CASSLVAGEPEAFF
TRBV5-1 | 15 | CASSLDGQRSEKLFF
TRBV6-5 | 14 | CASGSQGESSPLHF
TRBV30 | 14 | CAYGSWRALGEQFF
TRBV6-2/TRBV6-3 | 19 | CASSRVPGLAAGAYNEQFF
TRBV7-2 | 12 | CASSFYTDTQYF
TRBV5-1 | 16 | CASSPGLAGGPETQYF
TRBV7-9 | 14 | CASSTGTGKETQYF
TRBV5-8 | 15 | CASSSPRLVRDEQFF